The 28 T cell receptor beta chains listed next were all sequenced from one sample in a study of somatic mutations in cytotoxic T cells in rheumatoid arthritis. Produced via immunoSEQ multiplex PCR; TCRdb's table is partial and in-frame only. This sample has around 12,000 clones, with approximately 80% found just once. Sequencing was done on a sample of CD8+ T cells sorted from blood. The source is a man aged 45 to 65 in good health.

The J gene is TRBJ2-3, the V gene TRBV7-3, with 8 nucleotides matching TRBD2. This CDR3 has 17 amino acids. The V gene end was trimmed by 0 bases and the J gene end by 2 bases; junction bases not matched to a gene: 7. The germline gives CDR1 SGHTA, CDR2 FQGTGA. The CDR3 protein is CASSLTRLAGLTDTQYF. In DNA form, the CDR3 reads TGTGCCAGCAGCTTAACGAGGCTAGCGGGTCTCACAGATACGCAGTATTTT.

V is TRBV11-2 and J is TRBJ2-2; 9 bases are a match to TRBD2. The V and J ends lost 4 bases and 0 bases, in that order; junction bases with no gene match: 6. CDR3 size: 17 residues. CDR1 and CDR2 from the germline V gene are SGHAT and FQNNGV. The CDR3 sequence: CASSSFSGGPNTGELFF. The CDR3 DNA follows: TGTGCCAGCAGCTCATTTAGCGGGGGTCCGAACACCGGGGAGCTGTTTTTT.

The count of this clone is one. V and J are TRBV9 and TRBJ1-2, with D possibly matching TRBD1 (6 bases). Per germline, CDR1 SGDLS and CDR2 YYNGEE. The CDR3 totals 13 residues. V was clipped by 0 bases and J by 6 bases, with 9 bases between them. The CDR3 bases are TGTGCCAGCAGCGTAGTGGCAGGGGATGGCTACACCTTC. This encodes CASSVVAGDGYTF.

V gene TRBV5-6 combines with J gene TRBJ1-4; 8 bases match TRBD1. Germline V gene data show CDR1 as SGHDT and CDR2 as YYEEEE. The CDR3 sequence is 14 residues long. J was trimmed by 4 bases and V by 4 bases; bases with no gene match: 3. CDR3 sequence: CASSGQGINEKLFF. The CDR3 DNA is TGTGCCAGCAGCGGACAGGGTATTAATGAAAAACTGTTTTTT.

This clone is categorized as medium-sized. This chain joins TRBV14 and TRBJ2-7, with D uncertain. Per germline, CDR1 SGHDN and CDR2 FVKESK. Between the trimmed V and J ends, which lost 1 base and 5 bases, there was a span of 3 bases. There are 11 residues in the CDR3. The CDR3 DNA reads as TGTGCCAGCAGCCAAGGGCACGAGCAGTACGTC. The encoded protein is CASSQGHEQYV.

This clone has only one observation. The chain links TRBV4-1 to TRBJ2-2; unclear D gene. The germline V and J ends were trimmed by 1 base and 1 base, with 7 bases remaining between them. The CDR3 has 15 residues. The germline V gene encodes CDR1 MGHRA and CDR2 YSYEKL. The CDR3 is CASSQVPGNTGELFF. CDR3 nucleotide sequence: TGCGCCAGCAGCCAAGTACCGGGGAACACCGGGGAGCTGTTTTTT.

This chain uses TRBV27 with TRBJ2-2; 7 bases fit TRBD2. J lost 0 bases, V lost 3 bases, and 7 bases had no gene match. This CDR3 contains 17 residues. Germline-derived CDR1 and CDR2 are MNHEY and SMNVEV (reference sequence). CDR3 amino acids: CASSFNKGGTNTGELFF. The CDR3 nucleotides are TGTGCCAGCAGTTTTAACAAGGGAGGGACGAACACCGGGGAGCTGTTTTTT.

The genes are TRBV6-5 and TRBJ2-2; D is unresolved. V was shortened by 7 bases and J by 1 base, with 13 bases between the two germline ends. The CDR3 contains 15 residues. The germline CDR1 and CDR2 sequences are MNHEY and SVGAGI. CDR3: CASTSVLGNTGELFF. The CDR3, as DNA: TGTGCCAGCACCTCAGTGTTAGGGAACACCGGGGAGCTGTTTTTT.

The rearrangement uses TRBV7-9 and TRBJ2-1; 8 bases match TRBD2. The V gene end was trimmed by 4 bases and the J gene end by 3 bases; junction bases not matched to a gene: 5. This CDR3 spans 15 amino acids. Germline values: CDR1 SEHNR, CDR2 FQNEAQ (reference sequence). The CDR3 loop is CASSSGLALYNEQFF. The CDR3 DNA sequence: TGTGCCAGCAGCTCCGGACTAGCCCTCTACAATGAGCAGTTCTTC.

This rearrangement joins TRBV7-8 to TRBJ1-2, with TRBD1 matching over 7 bases. The CDR3 has 14 amino acids. Germline V CDR1 and CDR2: SGHVS, FQNEAQ. Trimming at V came to 5 bases and at J to 8 bases, leaving 11 bases not matched to a gene. Written as DNA, the CDR3 is TGTGCCAGCAGCGACAGGGCCCACCGTAGGGGCTACACCTTC. It codes for CASSDRAHRRGYTF.

For the CDR3, the DNA is TGTGCCAGCAGACACCGGGACAGGGGCACAGATACGCAGTATTTT. This codes for CASRHRDRGTDTQYF. The chain employs TRBV11-3 and TRBJ2-3; 9 nucleotides line up with TRBD1. The germline CDR1 and CDR2 sequences are SGHNT and YENEEA. This CDR3 is built from 15 residues. The junction had 5 bases not matched to a gene; V was cut back by 6 bases and J by 1 base. Together with reference TRBV11-3 and TRBJ2-3, the CDR3 gives the full variable domain: EAGVVQSPRYKIIEKKQPVAFWCNPISGHNTLYWYLQNLGQGPELLIRYENEEAVDDSQLPKDRFSAERLKGVDSTLKIQPAELGDSAVYLCASRHRDRGTDTQYFGPGTRLTVL.

The rearrangement uses TRBV28 and TRBJ1-5; D not certain. There are 17 residues in the CDR3. Germline values: CDR1 MDHEN, CDR2 SYDVKM. V was pared by 7 bases and J by 0 bases, with 19 bases between. The CDR3 DNA reads as TGTGCCAGCACCGAGTTTAGTACACCTTATAGCAATCAGCCCCAGCATTTT. Its protein product is CASTEFSTPYSNQPQHF.

J is TRBJ1-1 and V is TRBV7-9; no reliable D call. V was clipped by 2 bases and J by 2 bases, with 6 bases between them. Germline CDR1 is SEHNR and CDR2 is FQNEAQ (reference sequence). This CDR3 contains 13 residues. CDR3 in amino acids: CASSLSSNTEAFF. The CDR3 DNA sequence: TGTGCCAGCAGCTTATCAAGTAACACTGAAGCTTTCTTT.

This clone was found once. V and J are TRBV29-1 and TRBJ1-2; D gene uncertain. Trimming cost V 6 bases and J 0 bases, with 8 bases left between them. CDR1 is SQVTM and CDR2 is ANQGSEA in the germline V gene. CDR3 length: 12 amino acids. In nucleotides, the CDR3 is TGCAGCGTGGCAGGAGCTAACTATGGCTACACCTTC. Its protein product is CSVAGANYGYTF.

This clone was recorded only once. This chain joins TRBV7-9 and TRBJ1-1; TRBD1 might be the D (5 bases). Per the germline V gene, CDR1 is SEHNR and CDR2 is FQNEAQ (reference sequence). The V end was cut by 4 bases, the J end by 0 bases, with 12 bases between. This CDR3 is 15 amino acids long. DNA for the CDR3: TGTGCCAGCAGCTCCCAGCAGGGAATGAACACTGAAGCTTTCTTT. Translation gives CASSSQQGMNTEAFF. Full variable domain (remainder filled in from reference TRBV7-9 and TRBJ1-1): DTGVSQNPRHKITKRGQNVTFRCDPISEHNRLYWYRQTLGQGPEFLTYFQNEAQLEKSRLLSDRFSAERPKGSFSTLEIQRTEQGDSAMYLCASSSQQGMNTEAFFGQGTRLTVV.

This clone was picked up a small number of times. The chain joins TRBV18 to TRBJ2-7; maybe TRBD1 (6 bases). This CDR3 is 15 amino acids long. With 2 bases removed from V and 0 bases from J, the gap between germline ends came to 11 bases. Germline CDR1 is KGHSH and CDR2 is LQKENI. The CDR3 nucleotides read TGTGCCAGCTCACCAGACAGGTCCTTCTCCTACGAGCAGTACTTC. It encodes CASSPDRSFSYEQYF.

V gene TRBV5-4 combines with J gene TRBJ2-5, with 12 bases aligning to TRBD2. V lost 5 bases to trimming and J lost 9 bases; unmatched junction nucleotides: 5. Germline V gene sequence: CDR1 SGHNT, CDR2 YYREEE (reference sequence). The length of the CDR3 is 13 residues. CDR3 nucleotide sequence: TGTGCCAGCAGTCTCCGGACTAGCGGGGCCCAGTACTTC. Translation gives CASSLRTSGAQYF.

V gene TRBV11-3 combines with J gene TRBJ2-2, with 7 bases lining up with TRBD1. The CDR3 covers 14 residues. Germline CDR1 is SGHNT and CDR2 is YENEEA. V lost 2 bases and J lost 4; bases outside the gene matches: 1. CDR3 sequence reads: CASSLTGVTGELFF. Written as DNA, the CDR3 is TGTGCCAGCAGCTTAACAGGGGTCACCGGGGAGCTGTTTTTT. The whole variable domain, remainder taken from reference TRBV11-3 and TRBJ2-2, is EAGVVQSPRYKIIEKKQPVAFWCNPISGHNTLYWYLQNLGQGPELLIRYENEEAVDDSQLPKDRFSAERLKGVDSTLKIQPAELGDSAVYLCASSLTGVTGELFFGEGSRLTVL.

V and J are TRBV5-6 and TRBJ2-2; TRBD2 matches at 10 bases. The CDR3 is 17 residues long. Germline V gives CDR1 SGHDT, CDR2 YYEEEE. V was pared by 4 bases and J by 2 bases, with 8 bases of the junction left unmatched. CDR3 DNA: TGTGCCAGCAGCCTCTTAGCGGGAGGCGTAAACACCGGGGAGCTGTTTTTT. Residues: CASSLLAGGVNTGELFF. The whole variable domain, filled in from reference TRBV5-6 and TRBJ2-2, reads DAGVTQSPTHLIKTRGQQVTLRCSPKSGHDTVSWYQQALGQGPQFIFQYYEEEERQRGNFPDRFSGHQFPNYSSELNVNALLLGDSALYLCASSLLAGGVNTGELFFGEGSRLTVL.

The rearrangement links TRBV6-5 to TRBJ2-2, with TRBD1 matching over 7 bases. CDR1 is MNHEY, CDR2 SVGAGI, per germline. V was pared by 5 bases and J by 4 bases, with 1 base of the junction left unmatched. The CDR3 runs 13 residues. The CDR3 DNA reads as TGTGCCAGCAGTCCAGGGGGCACCGGGGAGCTGTTTTTT. Its translation is CASSPGGTGELFF.

The chain joins TRBV7-3 to TRBJ2-5; D gene uncertain. The J call may not be correct, given that the DNA end is closer to TRBJ2-7. From germline, CDR1 is SGHTA and CDR2 FQGTGA. The CDR3 contains 13 residues. CDR3 in DNA: TGTGCCAGCAGCTATACCACCCCTGGCGAGCAGTACTTC. Protein sequence: CASSYTTPGEQYF.

The rearrangement joins TRBV10-2 to TRBJ2-1; 8 bases line up with TRBD2. The V and J ends lost 0 bases and 2 bases, in that order; junction bases with no gene match: 6. This CDR3 is built from 17 residues. The germline CDR1 and CDR2 sequences are WSHSY and SAAADI. The CDR3 DNA follows: TGCGCCAGCAGTGAGTCGTTGAGCGGGGGCCCCTACAATGAGCAGTTCTTC. Residues: CASSESLSGGPYNEQFF.

The chain carries TRBV4-2 and TRBJ2-6, with 7 nucleotides matching TRBD2. The CDR3 sequence is 18 residues long. Germline V gene lookup returns CDR1 LGHNA and CDR2 YNFKEQ. The V gene end was trimmed by 0 bases and the J gene end by 1 base; junction bases not matched to a gene: 6. The DNA for the CDR3 is TGTGCCAGCAGCCAAGATCCAGCGGGGAGTTCTGGGGCCAACGTCCTGACTTTC. Translating it yields CASSQDPAGSSGANVLTF.

As concerns this clone: Relative to the germline gene, one junction end is altered; a read error may explain this. The rearrangement links TRBV7-7 to TRBJ2-2; no definite D call. Germline V gene lookup returns CDR1 SSHAT and CDR2 FNYEAQ (reference sequence). This CDR3 has 14 residues. This chain's CDR3 is CASSSRLNTGELFF. The CDR3 coding sequence is TGTGCTAGCAGCTCCAGGCTGAACACCGGGGAGCTGTTTTTT.

The rearrangement links TRBV15 to TRBJ2-5, with 9 bases lining up with TRBD2. With 0 bases clipped from V and 5 bases from J, the junction kept 4 bases outside the gene matches. The CDR3 extends over 15 amino acids. Germline loops: CDR1 LNHNV, CDR2 YYDKDF (reference sequence). DNA of the CDR3: TGTGCCACCAGCAGAGATCGGGGACTAGCTGAGACCCAGTACTTC. Translating it yields CATSRDRGLAETQYF.

Sample share makes this clone medium-sized. The chain employs TRBV7-9 and TRBJ2-4, with D possibly being TRBD1 (6 bases). The CDR3 spans 15 residues. The V gene's germline CDR1 is SEHNR and CDR2 FQNEAQ (reference sequence). V was clipped by 5 bases and J by 2 bases, with 13 bases between them. Written as DNA, the CDR3 is TGTGCCAGCAGCACCCGACAGGTTCCCAAAAACATTCAGTACTTC. This codes for CASSTRQVPKNIQYF.

The V call is TRBV5-1, the J call TRBJ1-5; tentatively, D is TRBD1 (5 bases). The CDR3 is 13 residues long. Trimming took 3 bases from V and 15 from J, leaving 19 bases between them. The germline V gene has CDR1 SGHRS and CDR2 YFSETQ. The CDR3: CASSSKPGFIWHF. Written as DNA, the CDR3 is TGCGCCAGCAGCTCGAAACCAGGGTTCATCTGGCATTTT.

The sample holds one count of this clone. The V gene is TRBV19, the J gene TRBJ1-2, with D possibly TRBD1 on 5 matching bases. Germline V CDR1 and CDR2: LNHDA, SQIVND (reference sequence). Trimming pared 0 bases from V and 2 bases from J, leaving 13 bases between. This CDR3 is built from 16 residues. The CDR3 DNA follows: TGTGCCAGTAGTATAGATCTTGCAGGGATCAACTATGGCTACACCTTC. Its protein product is CASSIDLAGINYGYTF.